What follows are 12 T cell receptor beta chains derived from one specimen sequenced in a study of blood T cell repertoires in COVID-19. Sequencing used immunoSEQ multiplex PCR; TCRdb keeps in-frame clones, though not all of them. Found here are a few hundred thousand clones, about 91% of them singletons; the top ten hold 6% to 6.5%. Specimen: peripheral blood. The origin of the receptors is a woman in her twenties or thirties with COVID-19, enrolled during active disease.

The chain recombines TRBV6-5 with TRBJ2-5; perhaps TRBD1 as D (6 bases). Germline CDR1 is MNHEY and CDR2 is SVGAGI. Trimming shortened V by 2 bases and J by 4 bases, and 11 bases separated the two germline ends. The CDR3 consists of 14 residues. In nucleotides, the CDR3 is TGTGCCAGCAGTTACAAAGGCAGGGGAGAGACCCAGTACTTC. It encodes CASSYKGRGETQYF.

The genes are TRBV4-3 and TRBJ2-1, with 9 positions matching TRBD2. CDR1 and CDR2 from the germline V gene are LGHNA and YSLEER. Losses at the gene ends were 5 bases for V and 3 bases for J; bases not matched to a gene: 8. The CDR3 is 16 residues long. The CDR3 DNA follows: TGCGCCAGCAGCGCCGAGGGTAGCGGGGGCTACAATGAGCAGTTCTTC. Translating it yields CASSAEGSGGYNEQFF.

The CDR3 protein is CASSEKQGARPRFNEKLFF. Written as DNA, the CDR3 is TGTGCCAGCAGTGAGAAGCAGGGGGCGCGTCCCAGGTTTAATGAAAAACTGTTTTTT. The chain combines TRBV2 with TRBJ1-4; TRBD1 aligns across 8 bases. V lost 3 bases and J lost 4; bases outside the gene matches: 16. The CDR3 consists of 19 residues. Germline CDR1 is SNHLY and CDR2 is FYNNEI.

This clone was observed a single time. CDR3: CASSQSDSLNTEAFF. CDR3 bases: TGCGCCAGCAGCCAATCCGACAGTTTGAACACTGAAGCTTTCTTT. The gene calls are TRBV4-1 and TRBJ1-1; maybe TRBD1 (5 bases). V was shortened by 2 bases and J by 0 bases, with 10 bases between the two germline ends. The CDR3 loop spans 15 amino acids. CDR1 is MGHRA, CDR2 YSYEKL, per germline.

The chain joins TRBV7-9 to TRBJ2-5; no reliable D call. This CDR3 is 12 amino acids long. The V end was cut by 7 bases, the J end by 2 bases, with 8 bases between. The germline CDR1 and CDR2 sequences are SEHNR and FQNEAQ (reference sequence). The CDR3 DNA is TGTGCCAGCACGGGCGGTCAAGAGACCCAGTACTTC. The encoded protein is CASTGGQETQYF.

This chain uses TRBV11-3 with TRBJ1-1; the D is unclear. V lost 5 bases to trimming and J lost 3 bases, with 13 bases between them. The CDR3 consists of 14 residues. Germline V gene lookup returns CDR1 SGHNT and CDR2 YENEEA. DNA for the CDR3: TGTGCCAGCAGCCCGTCAACAGCCCACACTGAAGCTTTCTTT. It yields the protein CASSPSTAHTEAFF.

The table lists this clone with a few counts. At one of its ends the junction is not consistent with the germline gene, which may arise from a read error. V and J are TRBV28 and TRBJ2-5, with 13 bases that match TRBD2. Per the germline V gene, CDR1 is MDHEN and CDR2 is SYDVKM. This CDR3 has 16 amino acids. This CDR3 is CASNLLRTSGSETQYF. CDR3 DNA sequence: TGTGCCAGCAATTTACTCCGGACTAGCGGGAGTGAGACCCAGTACTTC. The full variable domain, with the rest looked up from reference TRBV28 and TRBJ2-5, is DVKVTQSSRYLVKRTGEKVFLECVQDMDHENMFWYRQDPGLGLRLIYFSYDVKMKEKGDIPEGYSVSREKKERFSLILESASTNQTSMYLCASNLLRTSGSETQYFGPGTRLLVL.

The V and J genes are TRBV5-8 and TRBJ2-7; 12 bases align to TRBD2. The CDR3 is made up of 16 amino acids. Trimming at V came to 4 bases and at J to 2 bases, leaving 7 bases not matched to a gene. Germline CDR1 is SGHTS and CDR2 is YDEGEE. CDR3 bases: TGTGCCAGCAGCCGGAGGGCTAGCGGGGGGGCCTACGAGCAGTACTTC. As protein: CASSRRASGGAYEQYF.

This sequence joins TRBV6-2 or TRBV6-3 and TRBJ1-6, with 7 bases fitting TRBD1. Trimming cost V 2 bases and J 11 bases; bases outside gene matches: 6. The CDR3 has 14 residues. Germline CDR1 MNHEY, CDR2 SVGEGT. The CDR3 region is CASSYTRDSAPLHF. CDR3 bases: TGTGCCAGCAGTTACACCAGGGACAGCGCACCCCTCCACTTT.

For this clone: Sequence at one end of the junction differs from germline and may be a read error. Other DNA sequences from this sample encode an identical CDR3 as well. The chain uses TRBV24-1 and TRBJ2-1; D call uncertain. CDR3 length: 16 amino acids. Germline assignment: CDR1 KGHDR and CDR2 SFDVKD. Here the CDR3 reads CATSDSLVTSYNEQFF. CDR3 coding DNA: TGCGCCACCAGTGATTCACTCGTTACCTCCTACAATGAGCAGTTCTTC.

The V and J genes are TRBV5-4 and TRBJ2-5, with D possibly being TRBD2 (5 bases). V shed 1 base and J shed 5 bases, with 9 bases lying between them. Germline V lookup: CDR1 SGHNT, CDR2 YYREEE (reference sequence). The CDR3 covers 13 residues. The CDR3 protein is CASSLPPGETQYF. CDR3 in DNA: TGTGCCAGCAGCTTGCCACCGGGGGAGACCCAGTACTTC.

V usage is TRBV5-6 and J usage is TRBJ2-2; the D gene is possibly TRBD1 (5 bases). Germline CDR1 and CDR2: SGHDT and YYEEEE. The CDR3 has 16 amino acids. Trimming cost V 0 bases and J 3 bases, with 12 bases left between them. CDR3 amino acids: CASSLGVGDYTGELFF. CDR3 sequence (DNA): TGTGCCAGCAGCTTGGGAGTAGGGGATTACACCGGGGAGCTGTTTTTT.